The rows below give T cell receptor beta chains drawn from one sample of a study of shared T cell receptors in the human thymus. Here immunoSEQ multiplex PCR was the method, and the copy in TCRdb shows in-frame clones only, minus some. The sample carries about 730,000 clones, approximately 83% recorded once. These data also formed part of another study, on human thymus T cells.

The material sequenced was thymocytes. The source is a girl less than two years old with a congenital heart defect. Both conserved end residues are part of each CDR3. The order of the fields is V gene, D gene, J gene, clone size, CDR3 DNA, CDR3 protein. A D gene is named only where the DNA matches it firmly. Only some rows state a clone size, as once, few, many or a class for expanded clones.

TRBV5-8	-	TRBJ2-7	-	TGTGCCAGCAGCTTGTCGGCAAAGAGTGGGCTATACGAGCAGTACTTC	CASSLSAKSGLYEQYF
TRBV5-4	TRBD1	TRBJ2-7	-	TGTGCCAGCAGCTTGGGGACAGGGGGCTACGAGCAGTACTTC	CASSLGTGGYEQYF
TRBV7-2	TRBD1	TRBJ1-1	-	TGTGCCAGCAGCCCCCGACAGGGGAGGAACACTGAAGCTTTCTTT	CASSPRQGRNTEAFF
TRBV11-2	TRBD1	TRBJ2-1	-	TGTGCCAGCAGCTTAGCCAGGGGACAGCATTCCACCCACAATGAGCAGTTCTTC	CASSLARGQHSTHNEQFF
TRBV11-2	TRBD1	TRBJ1-2	-	TGTGCCAGCAGGCGTGACAGGGCAAATGGCTACACCTTC	CASRRDRANGYTF
TRBV7-2	-	TRBJ1-2	-	TGTGCCAGCAACGAAAGCAATGAGGGCGGGGGCTACACCTTC	CASNESNEGGGYTF
TRBV30	TRBD1	TRBJ1-5	-	TGTGCCTATAAACAGGGGAATAGCAATCAGCCCCAGCATTTT	CAYKQGNSNQPQHF
TRBV18	TRBD2	TRBJ2-7	once	TGTGCCAGCTCACGACCCCCATCACGGGGGGACCACGAGCAGTACTTC	CASSRPPSRGDHEQYF
TRBV6-1	-	TRBJ1-5	few	TGTGCCAGCAGTGGGGAGGGAGCGCCGGACGGCAATCAGCCCCAGCATTTT	CASSGEGAPDGNQPQHF
TRBV5-5	-	TRBJ1-2	-	TGTGCCAGCAGCGAAACAGGTTCCCGCTATGGCTACACCTTC	CASSETGSRYGYTF
TRBV9	TRBD1	TRBJ2-1	-	TGTGCCAGCACAGACTCCGGGACAGGGCTAAATGAGCAGTTCTTC	CASTDSGTGLNEQFF
TRBV4-1	TRBD1	TRBJ1-6	-	TGCGCCAGCAGCCAAAGGGGACAGAAAAATTCACCCCTCCACTTT	CASSQRGQKNSPLHF
TRBV19	TRBD1	TRBJ1-5	few	TGTGCCAGTAGTATTCTCAGGGGGCCCAATCAGCCCCAGCATTTT	CASSILRGPNQPQHF
TRBV4-3	-	TRBJ1-2	-	TGCGCCAGCAGCCACGTGAGGGCGGTGGGCTATGGCTACACCTTC	CASSHVRAVGYGYTF
TRBV5-4	-	TRBJ1-1	-	TGTGCCAGCAGCTTGCCGGGGGGGGACCGGAGAGTCACTGAAGCTTTCTTT	CASSLPGGDRRVTEAFF
TRBV28	TRBD1	TRBJ2-7	-	TGTGCCAGCAGTTCCAGGACAGGGGCACATTACGAGCAGTACTTC	CASSSRTGAHYEQYF
TRBV4-3	TRBD1	TRBJ1-1	once	TGCGCCAGCAGCCCAGACTCGACAGGGTTCGCTGAAGCTTTCTTT	CASSPDSTGFAEAFF
TRBV10-3	-	TRBJ1-2	once	TGTGCCATCAGTGAGACGAGGACAATACGCAACTATGGCTACACCTTC	CAISETRTIRNYGYTF
TRBV29-1	-	TRBJ1-2	-	TGCAGCGCCCATAGAATCGGGAGCTATGGCTACACCTTC	CSAHRIGSYGYTF
TRBV30	TRBD1	TRBJ1-2	-	TGTGCCTGGACAGGGGGCCCCTATGGCTACACCTTC	CAWTGGPYGYTF
TRBV15	TRBD2	TRBJ2-1	-	TGTGCCACCACAGGCCGGGACTATTACAATGAGCAGTTCTTC	CATTGRDYYNEQFF
TRBV7-3	-	TRBJ2-1	-	TGTGCCAGCAGCTTAAGTGAGGGCCGACCCTACAATGAGCAGTTCTTC	CASSLSEGRPYNEQFF
TRBV5-6	-	TRBJ1-1	few	TGTGCCAGCAGGCATACAGGGCACACTGAAGCTTTCTTT	CASRHTGHTEAFF
TRBV9	TRBD1	TRBJ2-2	-	TGTGCCAGCGGCCCGGACAGGGCGGCGCTGTACACCGGGGAGCTGTTTTTT	CASGPDRAALYTGELFF
TRBV4-1	-	TRBJ2-7	-	TGCGCCAGCAGCCAAGCCCAGGGTCGATACGAGCAGTACTTC	CASSQAQGRYEQYF
TRBV5-6	TRBD2	TRBJ2-5	-	TGTGCCAGCAGCATCCGGGGGGGAGCGGAGACCCAGTACTTC	CASSIRGGAETQYF
TRBV19	-	TRBJ1-5	-	TGTGCCAGTAGTCCACCTTGGGGAGGGGCAGATCAGCCCCAGCATTTT	CASSPPWGGADQPQHF
TRBV9	TRBD2	TRBJ2-3	-	TGTGCCAGCAGCCCAAGACTAGCGGGGGGGCCCACAGATACGCAGTATTTT	CASSPRLAGGPTDTQYF
TRBV9	TRBD1	TRBJ1-5	-	TGTGCCAGCAGCGTCGGAGGACAGGGGACTCAGCCCCAGCATTTT	CASSVGGQGTQPQHF
TRBV5-6	-	TRBJ2-7	-	TGTGCCAGCAGCCAGGGATTTAGCTCCTACGAGCAGTACTTC	CASSQGFSSYEQYF
TRBV28	-	TRBJ1-2	-	TGTGCCAGCACCCCAGGGCCGGACTATGGCTACACCTTC	CASTPGPDYGYTF
TRBV5-8	-	TRBJ1-1	-	TGTGCCAGCAGCTTGGGGGGGGGACAGAACACTGAAGCTTTCTTT	CASSLGGGQNTEAFF
TRBV28	TRBD2	TRBJ2-1	-	TGTGCCAGCACTGCGGGGGGGCCAGGGAATGAGCAGTTCTTC	CASTAGGPGNEQFF
TRBV18	-	TRBJ1-5	few	TGTGCCAGCTCACCCCCGGGGAGGGGCAATCAGCCCCAGCATTTT	CASSPPGRGNQPQHF
TRBV14	-	TRBJ2-3	-	TGTGCCAGCAGCCAAGGGAGGGGGGGGGCCCTTTCTACGCAGTATTTT	CASSQGRGGALSTQYF
TRBV5-4	-	TRBJ2-1	-	TGTGCCAGCAGCTTAAGGGGGGGGTCCTACAATGAGCAGTTCTTC	CASSLRGGSYNEQFF
TRBV19	TRBD1	TRBJ1-5	once	TGTGCCAGTAGTACCAGGACAGGGGTCAATCAGCCCCAGCATTTT	CASSTRTGVNQPQHF
TRBV27	-	TRBJ2-1	-	TGTGCCAGCAGTTTATGGGCAGGGGTCCATAGCTCCTACAATGAGCAGTTCTTC	CASSLWAGVHSSYNEQFF
TRBV4-3	-	TRBJ2-5	-	TGCGCCAGCAGCCATTTCCGACTGATAGAGACCCAGTACTTC	CASSHFRLIETQYF
TRBV27	TRBD1	TRBJ2-2	-	TGTGCCAGCAGCCTTTACAGGGGGCCGAACACCGGGGAGCTGTTTTTT	CASSLYRGPNTGELFF
TRBV5-1	TRBD1	TRBJ2-7	few	TGCGCCAGCAGCTCACCCCGGACAGGGAGCTCCTACGAGCAGTACTTC	CASSSPRTGSSYEQYF
TRBV27	-	TRBJ1-3	-	TGTGCCAGCAGCCGATATTCCCCCTCGACACCGGTCTCTGGAAACACCATATATTTT	CASSRYSPSTPVSGNTIYF
TRBV13	TRBD1	TRBJ2-1	-	TGTGCCAGCAGCCCCACAGGGGACAAAGGTTATTACAATGAGCAGTTCTTC	CASSPTGDKGYYNEQFF
TRBV5-1	-	TRBJ1-1	-	TGCGCCAGCAGCCACCCGATTCTAGGCCTGAACACTGAAGCTTTCTTT	CASSHPILGLNTEAFF
TRBV28	-	TRBJ2-4	-	TGTGCCAGCAGTTTATCGGGTGTAGCCAAAAACATTCAGTACTTC	CASSLSGVAKNIQYF
TRBV10-1	-	TRBJ1-1	-	TGCGCCAGCAGCTGGGCCGCGAACACTGAAGCTTTCTTT	CASSWAANTEAFF
TRBV25-1	TRBD1	TRBJ2-7	-	TGTGCCAGCAGGGCGGGGTCCGGGACAGGATCCTACGAGCAGTACTTC	CASRAGSGTGSYEQYF
TRBV4-1	TRBD2	TRBJ2-7	-	TGCGCCAGCAGCCACTCGCGGGGGGAGCAGTACTTC	CASSHSRGEQYF
TRBV11-3	-	TRBJ1-1	-	TGTGCCAGCTCCCGGGGTGGGGACACTGAAGCTTTCTTT	CASSRGGDTEAFF
TRBV6-6	-	TRBJ1-2	-	TGTGCCAGCAGTTACAGGGGGTACGGCTACACCTTC	CASSYRGYGYTF
TRBV7-9	-	TRBJ1-2	-	TGTGCCAGCAGCTTAGCGCCGGGGGGGGTGTATGGCTACACCTTC	CASSLAPGGVYGYTF
TRBV6-5	TRBD1	TRBJ1-4	-	TGTGCCAGCAGTTCCCAGGAGACAGGGGCGGGTGAAAAACTGTTTTTT	CASSSQETGAGEKLFF
TRBV15	-	TRBJ2-5	-	TGTGCCACCAGCAATACCTCCGACAGAATGTTCCAAGAGACCCAGTACTTC	CATSNTSDRMFQETQYF
TRBV4-1	TRBD1	TRBJ2-7	-	TGCGCCAGCAGCCAAGTACAAATTAAAACCCCGGGACAGGGGATCTACGAGCAGTACTTC	CASSQVQIKTPGQGIYEQYF
TRBV5-8	-	TRBJ2-2	-	TGTGCCAGCAGCCCGACGGGACTTAGTTACACCGGGGAGCTGTTTTTT	CASSPTGLSYTGELFF
TRBV28	-	TRBJ1-1	-	TGTGCCAGCAGTTTAGGAGTCGGAGGGCTTTCTTCTGAAGCTTTCTTT	CASSLGVGGLSSEAFF
TRBV28	-	TRBJ1-1	-	TGTGCCAGCACCCTATTCAGGGCTGTGAACACTGAAGCTTTCTTT	CASTLFRAVNTEAFF